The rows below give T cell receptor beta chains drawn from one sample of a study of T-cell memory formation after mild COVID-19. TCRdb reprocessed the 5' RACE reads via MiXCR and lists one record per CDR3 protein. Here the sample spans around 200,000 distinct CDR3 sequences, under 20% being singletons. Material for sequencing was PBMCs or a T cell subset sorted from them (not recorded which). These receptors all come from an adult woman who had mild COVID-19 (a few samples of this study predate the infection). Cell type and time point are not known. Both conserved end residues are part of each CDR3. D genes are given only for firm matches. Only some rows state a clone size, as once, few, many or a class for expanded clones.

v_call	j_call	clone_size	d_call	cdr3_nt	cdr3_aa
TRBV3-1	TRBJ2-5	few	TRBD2	TGTGCCAGCAGCCAAGTTGGGTCGGGGGGGCGTCAAGAGACCCAGTACTTC	CASSQVGSGGRQETQYF
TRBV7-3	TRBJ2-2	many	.	TGTGCCAGCAGACGGGAGAACGGGGAGCTGTTTTTT	CASRRENGELFF
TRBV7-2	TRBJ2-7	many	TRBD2	TGTGCCAGCCGAACTACTAGCGGGAGGGCCGACGAGCAGTACTTC	CASRTTSGRADEQYF
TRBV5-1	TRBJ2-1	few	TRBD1	TGCGCCAGCAGCCCTCTCGTCCAGGGGGTAGATGAGCAGTTCTTC	CASSPLVQGVDEQFF
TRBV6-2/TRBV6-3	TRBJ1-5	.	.	TGTGCCACCAAGGGAGCCCTTCATCAGCCCCAGCATTTT	CATKGALHQPQHF
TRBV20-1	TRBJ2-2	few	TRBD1	TGCAGTGCTCCCGGACAGGGTAGTTGGGAGCTGTTTTTT	CSAPGQGSWELFF
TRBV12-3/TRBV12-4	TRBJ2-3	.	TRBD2	TGTGCCAGCAGTGGGACTAGCAGGGATACGCAGTATTTT	CASSGTSRDTQYF
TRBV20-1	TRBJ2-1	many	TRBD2	TGCAGTGCTAGGTGGAGGACTAGCGGCGATGAGCAGTTCTTC	CSARWRTSGDEQFF
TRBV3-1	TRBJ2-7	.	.	TGTGCCAGCAGCCGACTTACCCCTGCCTCGTCGGGTTACGAGCAGTACTTC	CASSRLTPASSGYEQYF
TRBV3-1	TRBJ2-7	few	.	TGTGCCAGCAGTCACCCTCAGATGGCCCACTACGAGCAGTACTTC	CASSHPQMAHYEQYF
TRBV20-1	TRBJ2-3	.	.	TGCAGTGCTATTAGCAGGCCTATAGAGGATACGCAGTATTTT	CSAISRPIEDTQYF
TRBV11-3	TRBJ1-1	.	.	TGTGCCAGCAGCTTAGATGGAAGGGGCGGTAACACTGAAGCTTTCTTT	CASSLDGRGGNTEAFF
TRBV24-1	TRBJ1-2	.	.	TGTGCCACCAGTGATCCCCCGGACACTTATGGCTACACCTTC	CATSDPPDTYGYTF
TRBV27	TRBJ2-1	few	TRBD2	TGTGCCAGCAGTTCCGGGACTAGCGGGAGTATGAATGAGCAGTTCTTC	CASSSGTSGSMNEQFF
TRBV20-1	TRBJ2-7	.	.	TGCAGTGCTAGTACTGCCCGGAACGAGCAGTACTTC	CSASTARNEQYF
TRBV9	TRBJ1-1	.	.	TGTGCCAGCAGCGTAGGTCCAGGTCGGAACACTGAAGCTTTCTTT	CASSVGPGRNTEAFF
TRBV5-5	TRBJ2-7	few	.	TGTGCCAGCAGCTTGTCCTGGGAACACGGAGTGATCTTTTACGAGCAGTACTTC	CASSLSWEHGVIFYEQYF
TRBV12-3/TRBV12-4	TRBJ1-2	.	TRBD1	TGTGCCAGCAGGGAACAGGGGTTAGATGGCTACACCTTC	CASREQGLDGYTF